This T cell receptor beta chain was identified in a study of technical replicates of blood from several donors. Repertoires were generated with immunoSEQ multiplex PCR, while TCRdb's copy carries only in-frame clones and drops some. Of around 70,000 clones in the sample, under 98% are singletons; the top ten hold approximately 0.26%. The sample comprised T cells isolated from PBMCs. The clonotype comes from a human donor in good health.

CDR3 coding DNA: TGTGCCAGCAGCCCCAGGGGGAACACTGAAGCTTTCTTT. It yields the protein CASSPRGNTEAFF. The chain joins TRBV14 to TRBJ1-1; weak D call: TRBD1 (6 bases). CDR1 and CDR2 from the germline V gene are SGHDN and FVKESK. CDR3 length equals 13 residues. The V end was cut by 4 bases, the J end by 1 base, with 7 bases between.